The T cell receptor beta chain under discussion was sequenced for a study of technical replicates of blood from several donors. The method was immunoSEQ multiplex PCR; TCRdb's version includes in-frame clones alone and lacks a portion of them. Here the sample spans 70,000 to 85,000 clones, under 95% being singletons. Trimming took 0 bases from V and 4 from J, leaving 11 bases between them. CDR3 length: 14 residues. Germline loops: CDR1 SGHRS, CDR2 YFSETQ. The sequence came from a human donor in good health. The chain links TRBV5-1 to TRBJ2-7; a weak D match, TRBD2 (6 bases). The sequenced material came from T cells isolated from PBMCs. CDR3 in amino acids: CASSLGSGDYEQYF. CDR3 nucleotides: TGCGCCAGCAGCTTGGGTTCGGGGGATTACGAGCAGTACTTC.